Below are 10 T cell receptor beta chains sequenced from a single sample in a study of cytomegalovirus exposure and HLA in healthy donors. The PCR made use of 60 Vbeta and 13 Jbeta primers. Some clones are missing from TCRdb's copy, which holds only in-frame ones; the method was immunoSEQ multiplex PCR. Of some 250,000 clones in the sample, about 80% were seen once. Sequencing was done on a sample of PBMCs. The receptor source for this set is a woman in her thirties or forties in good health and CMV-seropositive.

The CDR3 DNA reads TGTGCCAGCTCACCACCAGGCAGCGGCTATGGCTACACCTTC. Its protein is CASSPPGSGYGYTF. V gene TRBV18 combines with J gene TRBJ1-2; D ambiguous. The CDR3 consists of 14 residues. The V end lost 0 bases, the J end lost 4 bases, and 9 bases lay between the germline ends. Germline values: CDR1 KGHSH, CDR2 LQKENI.

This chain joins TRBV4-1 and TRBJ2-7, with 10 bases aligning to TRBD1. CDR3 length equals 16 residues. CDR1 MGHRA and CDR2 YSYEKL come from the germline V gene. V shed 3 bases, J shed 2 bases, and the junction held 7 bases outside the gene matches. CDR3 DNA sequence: TGCGCCAGCAGCCAGGGACAGGGGAGGTACACCTACGAGCAGTACTTC. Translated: CASSQGQGRYTYEQYF.

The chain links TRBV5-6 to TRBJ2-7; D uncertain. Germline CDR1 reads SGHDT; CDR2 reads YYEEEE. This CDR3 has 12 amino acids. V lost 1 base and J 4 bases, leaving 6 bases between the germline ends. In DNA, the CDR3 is TGTGCCAGCAGCTTGACACGATACGAGCAGTACTTC. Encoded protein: CASSLTRYEQYF.

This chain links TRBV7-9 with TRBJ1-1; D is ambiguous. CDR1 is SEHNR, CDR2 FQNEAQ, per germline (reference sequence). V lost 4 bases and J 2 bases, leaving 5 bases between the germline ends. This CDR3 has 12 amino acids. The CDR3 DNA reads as TGTGCCAGCAGCTCTATAAACACTGAAGCTTTCTTT. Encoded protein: CASSSINTEAFF.

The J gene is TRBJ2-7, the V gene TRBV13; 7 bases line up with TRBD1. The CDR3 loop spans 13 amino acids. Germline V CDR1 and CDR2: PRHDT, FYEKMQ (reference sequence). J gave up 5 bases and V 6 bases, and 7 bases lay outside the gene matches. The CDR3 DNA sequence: TGTGCCAGCAGACTGACAGGGACCCACGAGCAGTACTTC. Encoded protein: CASRLTGTHEQYF.

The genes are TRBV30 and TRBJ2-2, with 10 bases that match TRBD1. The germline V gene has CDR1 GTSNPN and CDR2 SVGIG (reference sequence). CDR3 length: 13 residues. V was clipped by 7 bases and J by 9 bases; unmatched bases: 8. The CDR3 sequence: CAYTTGGIRELFF. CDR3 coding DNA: TGTGCCTATACGACAGGGGGCATTCGGGAGCTGTTTTTT.

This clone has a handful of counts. CDR3 amino acids: CASSYDRGETQYF. CDR3 bases: TGTGCCAGCAGTTACGACAGGGGAGAGACCCAGTACTTC. The genes are TRBV5-6 and TRBJ2-5; 8 bases map to TRBD1. V lost 5 bases and J lost 4; bases outside the gene matches: 4. The CDR3 loop spans 13 amino acids. CDR1 is SGHDT and CDR2 is YYEEEE in the germline V gene.

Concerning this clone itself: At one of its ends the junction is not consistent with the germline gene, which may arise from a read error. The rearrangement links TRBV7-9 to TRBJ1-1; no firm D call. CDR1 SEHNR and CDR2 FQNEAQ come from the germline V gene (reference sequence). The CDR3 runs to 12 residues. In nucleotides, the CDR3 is TGTTCCAGCAGCTTAGGGCCCGCTGAAGCTTTCTTT. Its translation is CSSSLGPAEAFF.

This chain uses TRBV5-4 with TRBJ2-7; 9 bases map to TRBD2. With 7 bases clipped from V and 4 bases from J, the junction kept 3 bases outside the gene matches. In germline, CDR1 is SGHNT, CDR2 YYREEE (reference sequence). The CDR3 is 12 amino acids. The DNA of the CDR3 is TGTGCCAGCGGGACTAGCTCTTACGAGCAGTACTTC. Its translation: CASGTSSYEQYF. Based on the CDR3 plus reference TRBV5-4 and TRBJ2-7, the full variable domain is ETGVTQSPTHLIKTRGQQVTLRCSSQSGHNTVSWYQQALGQGPQFIFQYYREEENGRGNFPPRFSGLQFPNYSSELNVNALELDDSALYLCASGTSSYEQYFGPGTRLTVT.

The CDR3 nucleotides are TGTGCCAGCAGTTACCGGCGGATGAACACCGGGGAGCTGTTTTTT. Translated: CASSYRRMNTGELFF. The V gene is TRBV6-5, the J gene TRBJ2-2; no firm D call. The CDR3 is made up of 15 amino acids. V lost 2 bases, J lost 1 base, and 8 bases lay in between. Germline CDR1 reads MNHEY; CDR2 reads SVGAGI.